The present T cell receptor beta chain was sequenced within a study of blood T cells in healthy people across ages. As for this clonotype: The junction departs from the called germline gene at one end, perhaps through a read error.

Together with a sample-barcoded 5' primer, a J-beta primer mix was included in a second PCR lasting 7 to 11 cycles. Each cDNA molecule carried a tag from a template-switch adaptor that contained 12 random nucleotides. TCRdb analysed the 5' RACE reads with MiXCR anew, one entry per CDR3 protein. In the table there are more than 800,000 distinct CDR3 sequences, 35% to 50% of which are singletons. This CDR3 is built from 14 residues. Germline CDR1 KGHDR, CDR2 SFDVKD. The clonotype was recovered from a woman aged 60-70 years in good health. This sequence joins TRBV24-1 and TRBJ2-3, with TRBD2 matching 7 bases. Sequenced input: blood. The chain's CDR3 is CAPSVAGRADTQYF. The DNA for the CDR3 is TGTGCCCCCAGTGTAGCGGGTCGGGCAGATACGCAGTATTTT.